These T cell receptor beta chains were read from a single sample in a study of T cells in Graves' hyperthyroidism and ophthalmopathy. TCRdb reprocessed the multiplex PCR reads with MiXCR, giving one entry per CDR3 protein. The repertoire holds a few hundred thousand distinct CDR3 sequences, with 35% to 55% as singletons. Sequencing input: peripheral blood or thyroid tissue (not recorded which). The receptors stem from an adult woman with Graves' disease, either hyperthyroidism or ophthalmopathy (not recorded which). The CDR3 runs from the conserved cysteine through the conserved F or W. The order of the fields is clone size, J gene, D gene, V gene, CDR3 DNA, CDR3 protein. A D gene is named only where the DNA matches it firmly. Rows give clone size only sometimes, using once, few, many, or a class for an expanded clone.

abundance: .
j_gene: TRBJ2-5
d_gene: TRBD2
v_gene: TRBV4-2
CDR3nt: TGTGCCAGCAGCCAAGATACGGTCAGCGGGGCCCAGTACTTC
CDR3aa: CASSQDTVSGAQYF

abundance: many
j_gene: TRBJ2-5
d_gene: TRBD2
v_gene: TRBV7-9
CDR3nt: TGTGCCAGCAGCTCAGGACTAGGAGAAGAGGAGACCCAGTACTTC
CDR3aa: CASSSGLGEEETQYF

abundance: many
j_gene: TRBJ1-2
d_gene: .
v_gene: TRBV5-5
CDR3nt: TGTGCCAGCAGCTTTTCGGCACTACTGAACTATGGCTACACCTTC
CDR3aa: CASSFSALLNYGYTF

abundance: .
j_gene: TRBJ2-5
d_gene: .
v_gene: TRBV10-3
CDR3nt: TGTGCCACCGGGGGAGCGAGCTACGGGGAGACCCAGTACTTC
CDR3aa: CATGGASYGETQYF

abundance: .
j_gene: TRBJ1-2
d_gene: .
v_gene: TRBV19
CDR3nt: TGTGCCAGTAGTATAGAAGGCGCTAACTATGGCTACACCTTC
CDR3aa: CASSIEGANYGYTF

abundance: .
j_gene: TRBJ2-2
d_gene: .
v_gene: TRBV18
CDR3nt: TGTGCCAGCTCCCTTACGGCGGGGGCAGAAGTATTCACCGGGGAGCTGTTTTTT
CDR3aa: CASSLTAGAEVFTGELFF

abundance: .
j_gene: TRBJ1-6
d_gene: TRBD1
v_gene: TRBV19
CDR3nt: TGTGCCAGTAGTTCGCGACAGGGCGTATCACCCCTCCACTTT
CDR3aa: CASSSRQGVSPLHF

abundance: .
j_gene: TRBJ1-2
d_gene: .
v_gene: TRBV7-6
CDR3nt: TGTGCCAGCAGCTCCTCGCAGGGAGCCTACACCTTC
CDR3aa: CASSSSQGAYTF

abundance: .
j_gene: TRBJ1-6
d_gene: .
v_gene: TRBV12-3/TRBV12-4
CDR3nt: TGTGCCAGCAGTTTATTCGGGAGTTCACCCCTCCACTTT
CDR3aa: CASSLFGSSPLHF

abundance: .
j_gene: TRBJ2-7
d_gene: .
v_gene: TRBV15
CDR3nt: TGTGCCACCAGCAGAGGGACAGCTTTCTACGAGCAGTACTTC
CDR3aa: CATSRGTAFYEQYF

abundance: .
j_gene: TRBJ1-6
d_gene: .
v_gene: TRBV20-1
CDR3nt: TGCAGTGCTAGAGAAACGGCAGGGTCATATCATTCACCCCTCCACTTT
CDR3aa: CSARETAGSYHSPLHF

abundance: many
j_gene: TRBJ1-2
d_gene: TRBD1
v_gene: TRBV7-9
CDR3nt: TGTGCCAGCAGCCTTCAGGGGGCAGATGGCTACACCTTC
CDR3aa: CASSLQGADGYTF

abundance: .
j_gene: TRBJ1-1
d_gene: .
v_gene: TRBV20-1
CDR3nt: TGCAGACTCGGACAGACCCTTGAAGCTTTCTTT
CDR3aa: CRLGQTLEAFF

abundance: many
j_gene: TRBJ1-2
d_gene: .
v_gene: TRBV19
CDR3nt: TGTGCCAGTAGTATCGACAGGATTTCCTATGGCTACACCTTC
CDR3aa: CASSIDRISYGYTF

abundance: .
j_gene: TRBJ2-2
d_gene: .
v_gene: TRBV7-8
CDR3nt: TGTGCCAGCAGTACAGCCGGGGGTGCCGCCGGGGAGCTGTTTTTT
CDR3aa: CASSTAGGAAGELFF

abundance: .
j_gene: TRBJ1-1
d_gene: .
v_gene: TRBV11-1
CDR3nt: TGTGCCAGCAGCTTAGCTTTACCGAGCACTGTCAGCCGAACGGGACATCAGAACACTGAAGCTTTCTTT
CDR3aa: CASSLALPSTVSRTGHQNTEAFF

abundance: .
j_gene: TRBJ2-2
d_gene: .
v_gene: TRBV25-1
CDR3nt: TGTGCCTCCCTTGGGGAAGAGGGCAGGGAGCTGTTTTTT
CDR3aa: CASLGEEGRELFF

abundance: .
j_gene: TRBJ2-7
d_gene: TRBD2
v_gene: TRBV9
CDR3nt: TGTGCCAGCAGCGTACCTAGTGCGGGAGTTGTCAACGAGCAGTACTTC
CDR3aa: CASSVPSAGVVNEQYF

abundance: many
j_gene: TRBJ2-7
d_gene: .
v_gene: TRBV4-1
CDR3nt: TGCGCCAGCAGCCCCGGCGGGGCAGAGCACGAGCAGTACTTC
CDR3aa: CASSPGGAEHEQYF

abundance: many
j_gene: TRBJ1-2
d_gene: TRBD1
v_gene: TRBV20-1
CDR3nt: TGCAGTGCTAACCAAGACAGGGAGCCTAACTATGGCTACACCTTC
CDR3aa: CSANQDREPNYGYTF

abundance: .
j_gene: TRBJ2-7
d_gene: TRBD2
v_gene: TRBV5-1
CDR3nt: TGCGCCAGCAGCCCGGGACTAGCGGGAGCCCTCTCCTACGAGCAGTACTTC
CDR3aa: CASSPGLAGALSYEQYF

abundance: many
j_gene: TRBJ1-4
d_gene: .
v_gene: TRBV6-1
CDR3nt: TGTGCCAGCAGACCTCCGAGTGGGGCAACTAATGAAAAACTGTTTTTT
CDR3aa: CASRPPSGATNEKLFF

abundance: .
j_gene: TRBJ2-7
d_gene: .
v_gene: TRBV19
CDR3nt: TGTGCCAGTAGTATAGCTCCAGGGACGTCGGGCGAGCAGTACTTC
CDR3aa: CASSIAPGTSGEQYF

abundance: many
j_gene: TRBJ1-2
d_gene: TRBD1
v_gene: TRBV2
CDR3nt: TGTGCCGGTAGTAAGGGGGCGAGGGGCTACACCTTC
CDR3aa: CAGSKGARGYTF

abundance: .
j_gene: TRBJ1-5
d_gene: .
v_gene: TRBV7-3
CDR3nt: TGTGCCAGCAGCGCCGCTGGAGGGCAAAATCAGCCCCAGCATTTT
CDR3aa: CASSAAGGQNQPQHF

abundance: .
j_gene: TRBJ1-1
d_gene: .
v_gene: TRBV10-3
CDR3nt: TGTGCCATGAGATTAGGAGACACCCACATGAACACTGAAGCTTTCTTT
CDR3aa: CAMRLGDTHMNTEAFF

abundance: .
j_gene: TRBJ1-2
d_gene: .
v_gene: TRBV10-3
CDR3nt: TGTGCCATCAGAGTGACCGGGGCTAACTATGGCTACACCTTC
CDR3aa: CAIRVTGANYGYTF

abundance: many
j_gene: TRBJ1-5
d_gene: .
v_gene: TRBV29-1
CDR3nt: TGCAGCGTTGAGGGGCAGGCGGGGCAGCCCCAGCATTTT
CDR3aa: CSVEGQAGQPQHF

abundance: many
j_gene: TRBJ1-5
d_gene: .
v_gene: TRBV5-1
CDR3nt: TGCGCCAGCAGCTTGGGCGTCGGCGAACAGCCCCAGCATTTT
CDR3aa: CASSLGVGEQPQHF

abundance: .
j_gene: TRBJ2-5
d_gene: .
v_gene: TRBV9
CDR3nt: TGTGCCAGCAGCGCCGGACAGCATCAAGAGACCCAGTACTTC
CDR3aa: CASSAGQHQETQYF

abundance: many
j_gene: TRBJ1-5
d_gene: .
v_gene: TRBV6-5
CDR3nt: TGTGCCAGCAGGGGCGGACAGTACAATCAGCCCCAGCATTTT
CDR3aa: CASRGGQYNQPQHF

abundance: .
j_gene: TRBJ1-5
d_gene: .
v_gene: TRBV2
CDR3nt: TGTGCCAGCAGCTTAGGGCCAGGGGACAATCAGCCCCAGCATTTT
CDR3aa: CASSLGPGDNQPQHF

abundance: .
j_gene: TRBJ1-5
d_gene: .
v_gene: TRBV7-9
CDR3nt: TGTGCCAGCAGCTTCGGGGGGAGCAGTCAGCCCCAGCATTTT
CDR3aa: CASSFGGSSQPQHF

abundance: once
j_gene: TRBJ2-7
d_gene: .
v_gene: TRBV10-2
CDR3nt: TGCGCCAGCAATTACTACGAGCAGTACTTC
CDR3aa: CASNYYEQYF

abundance: .
j_gene: TRBJ2-3
d_gene: TRBD1
v_gene: TRBV7-3
CDR3nt: TGTGCCAGCAGCCACAACCGGGACAGGTACACAGATACGCAGTATTTT
CDR3aa: CASSHNRDRYTDTQYF

abundance: .
j_gene: TRBJ1-3
d_gene: .
v_gene: TRBV6-5
CDR3nt: TGTGCCAGCAGTTACTCGAGGGGTACCGGAAACACCATATATTTT
CDR3aa: CASSYSRGTGNTIYF

abundance: many
j_gene: TRBJ1-3
d_gene: .
v_gene: TRBV4-1
CDR3nt: TGCGCCAGCAGAAGGGTGGGAGAAAACACCATATATTTT
CDR3aa: CASRRVGENTIYF

abundance: .
j_gene: TRBJ1-3
d_gene: .
v_gene: TRBV2
CDR3nt: TGTGCCAGCAGTGATCTCTCTGGAAACACCATATATTTT
CDR3aa: CASSDLSGNTIYF

abundance: .
j_gene: TRBJ1-4
d_gene: .
v_gene: TRBV15
CDR3nt: TGTGCCACCAGCTCTCGGAGGGGGGCGCCTGAAAAACTGTTTTTT
CDR3aa: CATSSRRGAPEKLFF

abundance: many
j_gene: TRBJ2-7
d_gene: .
v_gene: TRBV20-1
CDR3nt: TGCAGTGCTGGGAAGGTCCACGAGCAGTACTTC
CDR3aa: CSAGKVHEQYF

abundance: many
j_gene: TRBJ2-7
d_gene: TRBD2
v_gene: TRBV11-2
CDR3nt: TGTGCCAGCAGCCCCGGACTAGTCTACGAGCAGTACTTC
CDR3aa: CASSPGLVYEQYF

abundance: .
j_gene: TRBJ2-1
d_gene: TRBD1
v_gene: TRBV10-2
CDR3nt: TGCGCCAGCAGTGGAGGGACAGGGGGGTTTGGTGAGCAGTTCTTC
CDR3aa: CASSGGTGGFGEQFF

abundance: many
j_gene: TRBJ1-2
d_gene: .
v_gene: TRBV7-8
CDR3nt: TGTGCCAGCAGCCCCAGTGGCTCCTTCTATGGCTACACCTTC
CDR3aa: CASSPSGSFYGYTF

abundance: many
j_gene: TRBJ2-5
d_gene: TRBD2
v_gene: TRBV11-2
CDR3nt: TGTGCCAGCAGCACAAACCGGGGGGAAGTAGAAGAGACCCAGTACTTC
CDR3aa: CASSTNRGEVEETQYF

abundance: many
j_gene: TRBJ1-1
d_gene: .
v_gene: TRBV10-3
CDR3nt: TGTGCCATCAGTTCCCAGAAGGGAGTGAACACTGAAGCTTTCTTT
CDR3aa: CAISSQKGVNTEAFF

abundance: many
j_gene: TRBJ2-2
d_gene: TRBD1
v_gene: TRBV20-1
CDR3nt: TGCAGTGCTAAACAAGACAGGGAAGCCGGGGAGCTGTTTTTT
CDR3aa: CSAKQDREAGELFF

abundance: .
j_gene: TRBJ2-1
d_gene: .
v_gene: TRBV5-5
CDR3nt: TGTGCCAGCAGCTTGGTAGGCTATGAGCAGTTCTTC
CDR3aa: CASSLVGYEQFF

abundance: .
j_gene: TRBJ2-5
d_gene: .
v_gene: TRBV11-3
CDR3nt: TGTGCCAGCAGTTATAGGGGGAGGGCCGAGGATGAGACCCAGTACTTC
CDR3aa: CASSYRGRAEDETQYF

abundance: many
j_gene: TRBJ2-5
d_gene: TRBD2
v_gene: TRBV4-2
CDR3nt: TGTGCCAGCAGCCAAGATCCGGCTAGCGGGATGGAGACCCAGTACTTC
CDR3aa: CASSQDPASGMETQYF

abundance: many
j_gene: TRBJ2-7
d_gene: TRBD1
v_gene: TRBV29-1
CDR3nt: TGCAGCGTTGTTGAGGCAGGGGGCTACGAGCAGTACTTC
CDR3aa: CSVVEAGGYEQYF

abundance: many
j_gene: TRBJ2-5
d_gene: .
v_gene: TRBV9
CDR3nt: TGTGCCAGCAACAGCGGAGGTCAAGAGACCCAGTACTTC
CDR3aa: CASNSGGQETQYF

abundance: .
j_gene: TRBJ2-2
d_gene: TRBD2
v_gene: TRBV15
CDR3nt: TGTGCCACCAGCAGAGATATCGCGGGAGGCACCGGGGAGCTGTTTTTT
CDR3aa: CATSRDIAGGTGELFF

abundance: many
j_gene: TRBJ1-1
d_gene: .
v_gene: TRBV7-8
CDR3nt: TGTGCCAGCAGCCGCACCCGGACTACCCTAGCGGAGGCTTTCTTT
CDR3aa: CASSRTRTTLAEAFF

abundance: .
j_gene: TRBJ2-7
d_gene: TRBD1
v_gene: TRBV7-9
CDR3nt: TGTGCCAGCAGCTCGGGACAGTCCTCAATCTACGAGCAGTACTTC
CDR3aa: CASSSGQSSIYEQYF

abundance: .
j_gene: TRBJ1-1
d_gene: TRBD1
v_gene: TRBV25-1
CDR3nt: TGTGCCAGCAGTTACTTCGGACAGGCACGATTACCGAACACTGAAGCTTTCTTT
CDR3aa: CASSYFGQARLPNTEAFF

abundance: .
j_gene: TRBJ2-5
d_gene: .
v_gene: TRBV7-9
CDR3nt: TGTGCCAGCAGCCCATGGGGAGATGAGACCCAGTACTTC
CDR3aa: CASSPWGDETQYF

abundance: .
j_gene: TRBJ2-7
d_gene: TRBD1
v_gene: TRBV29-1
CDR3nt: TGCAGCGTGACAGGGGGGGCCTACGAGCAGTACTTC
CDR3aa: CSVTGGAYEQYF

abundance: once
j_gene: TRBJ2-3
d_gene: .
v_gene: TRBV6-5
CDR3nt: TGTGCCAGCAGTTTCGACCCTGCAGATACGCAGTATTTT
CDR3aa: CASSFDPADTQYF

abundance: many
j_gene: TRBJ1-1
d_gene: .
v_gene: TRBV6-1
CDR3nt: TGTGCCAGCAAGTTATCAGAGAACACTGAAGCTTTCTTT
CDR3aa: CASKLSENTEAFF

abundance: once
j_gene: TRBJ2-6
d_gene: .
v_gene: TRBV5-4
CDR3nt: TGTGCCCCAGGGCGCTCTGGGGCCAACGTCCTGACTTTC
CDR3aa: CAPGRSGANVLTF